The entry below gives a single TCR beta chain sequence along with its context. Germline CDR1 reads SGHNT; CDR2 reads YYREEE (reference sequence). The length of the CDR3 is 15 residues. V was trimmed by 4 bases and J by 0 bases, leaving 11 bases between them. This entry comes from a study of control samples from healthy donors and cancer patients. TCRdb's copy holds only in-frame clones and misses some; the assay was immunoSEQ multiplex PCR. The table records approximately 84,000 clones, roughly four fifths of them present only once. The sequence came from a woman in her sixties in good health. The sample comprised blood. This chain connects TRBV5-4 to TRBJ1-3; D is unclear. CDR3 nucleotides: TGTGCCAGCAGCAATCCTACGGCCTCTGGAAACACCATATATTTT. It specifies CASSNPTASGNTIYF.